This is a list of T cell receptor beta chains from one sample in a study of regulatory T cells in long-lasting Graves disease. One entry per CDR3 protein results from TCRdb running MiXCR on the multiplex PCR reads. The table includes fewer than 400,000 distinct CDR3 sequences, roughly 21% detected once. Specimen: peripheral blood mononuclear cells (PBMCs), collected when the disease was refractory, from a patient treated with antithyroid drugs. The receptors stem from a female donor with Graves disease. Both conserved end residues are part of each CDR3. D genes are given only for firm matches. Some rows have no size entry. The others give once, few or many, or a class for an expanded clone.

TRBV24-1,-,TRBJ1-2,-,CATSDDRDIGYTF,TGTGCCACCAGTGATGACCGGGACATAGGCTACACCTTC
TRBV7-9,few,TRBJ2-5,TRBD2,CASSLDAGETQHF,TGTGCCAGCAGCTTAGATGCGGGAGAAACCCAGCACTTC
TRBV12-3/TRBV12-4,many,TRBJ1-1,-,CASSPRRGGAEAFF,TGTGCCAGCAGTCCACGCCGAGGCGGCGCTGAAGCTTTCTTT
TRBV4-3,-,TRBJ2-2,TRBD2,CASSQSGEGTGELFF,TGCGCCAGCAGCCAATCGGGGGAGGGCACCGGGGAGCTGTTTTTT
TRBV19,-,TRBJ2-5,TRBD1,CASYNGQGETQYF,TGTGCCAGTTACAATGGACAGGGAGAGACCCAGTACTTC
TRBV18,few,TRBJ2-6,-,CASSPSIQGGANVLTF,TGTGCCAGCTCACCTTCCATACAGGGTGGGGCCAACGTCCTGACTTTC
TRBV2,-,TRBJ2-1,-,CASSAGPRGEQFF,TGTGCCAGCAGTGCCGGCCCACGAGGGGAGCAGTTCTTC
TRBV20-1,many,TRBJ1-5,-,CSAITGNSNQPQHF,TGCAGTGCTATAACTGGGAATAGCAATCAGCCCCAGCATTTT
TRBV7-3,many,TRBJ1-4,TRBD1,CASSIYRGVFNEKLFF,TGTGCCAGCAGCATATACAGGGGGGTCTTTAATGAAAAACTGTTTTTT
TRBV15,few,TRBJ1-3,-,CATSRDRTRSGNTIYF,TGTGCCACCAGCAGAGATAGAACACGCTCTGGAAACACCATATATTTT
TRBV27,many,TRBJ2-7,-,CASSIRTGSSYEQYF,TGTGCCAGCAGCATTAGGACGGGCAGCTCCTACGAGCAGTACTTC
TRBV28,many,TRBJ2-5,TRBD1,CASSFNRGSETQYF,TGTGCCAGCAGTTTCAACAGGGGTAGCGAGACCCAGTACTTC
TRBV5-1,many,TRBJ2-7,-,CASSRTTARYEQYF,TGCGCCAGCAGCCGAACGACAGCCCGCTACGAGCAGTACTTC
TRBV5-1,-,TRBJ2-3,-,CASSLEPGISTDTQYF,TGCGCCAGCAGCTTGGAGCCTGGTATTAGCACAGATACGCAGTATTTT
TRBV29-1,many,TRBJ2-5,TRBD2,CSVGTSGRLETQYF,TGCAGCGTTGGGACTAGCGGGAGACTAGAGACCCAGTACTTC
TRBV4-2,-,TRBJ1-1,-,CASSQDPRGNTEAFF,TGTGCCAGCAGCCAAGATCCGAGGGGGAACACTGAAGCTTTCTTT
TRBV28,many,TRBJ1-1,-,CASSLPLNTEAFF,TGTGCCAGCAGTTTACCTTTGAACACTGAAGCTTTCTTT
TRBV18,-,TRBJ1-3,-,CASSPTGHYEGSGNTIYF,TGTGCCAGCTCACCTACCGGGCACTATGAAGGTTCTGGAAACACCATATATTTT
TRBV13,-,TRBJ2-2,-,CASSPLGQRTNTGELFF,TGTGCCAGCAGCCCCCTAGGACAGCGCACGAACACCGGGGAGCTGTTTTTT
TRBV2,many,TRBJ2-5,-,CASREETQYF,TGTGCCAGCAGGGAAGAGACCCAGTACTTC
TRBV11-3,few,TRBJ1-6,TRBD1,CASSFRDSDNSPLHF,TGTGCCAGCAGCTTCCGGGACAGCGATAATTCACCCCTCCACTTT
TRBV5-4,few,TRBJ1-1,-,CASSWWKGNTEAFF,TGTGCCAGCAGCTGGTGGAAGGGGAACACTGAAGCTTTCTTT
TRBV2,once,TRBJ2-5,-,CASTPTSAQETQYF,TGTGCCAGCACCCCCACATCGGCCCAAGAGACCCAGTACTTC
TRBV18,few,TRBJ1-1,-,CASSPTASANTEAFF,TGTGCCAGCTCACCGACAGCGTCCGCGAACACTGAAGCTTTCTTT
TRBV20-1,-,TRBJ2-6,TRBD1,CSATGAGANVLTF,TGCAGTGCCACAGGGGCTGGGGCCAACGTCCTGACTTTC
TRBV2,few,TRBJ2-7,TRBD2,CASTKGLAGDKQYF,TGTGCCAGCACCAAAGGACTAGCGGGGGACAAGCAGTACTTC
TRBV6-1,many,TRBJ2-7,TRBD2,CASRGLAGGLYEQYF,TGTGCCAGCAGAGGACTAGCGGGGGGCCTCTACGAGCAGTACTTC
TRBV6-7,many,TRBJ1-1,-,CASSYSRDLDEETEAFF,TGTGCCAGCAGTTACTCGAGGGACTTGGACGAAGAGACTGAAGCTTTCTTT
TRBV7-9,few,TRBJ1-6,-,CASQTLTGSPLHF,TGTGCCAGCCAAACTCTGACGGGGTCACCCCTCCACTTT
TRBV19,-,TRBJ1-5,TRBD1,CASSVTGTGNQPQHF,TGTGCCAGTAGTGTAACCGGGACAGGCAATCAGCCCCAGCATTTT
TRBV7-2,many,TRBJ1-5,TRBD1,CASSAGTGIGNQPQHF,TGTGCCAGCAGCGCAGGGACAGGGATCGGCAATCAGCCCCAGCATTTT
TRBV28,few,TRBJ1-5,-,CASSSGGAGQPQHF,TGTGCCAGCAGTTCGGGGGGGGCAGGACAGCCCCAGCATTTT
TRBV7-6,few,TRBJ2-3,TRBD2,CASSLAVTSGTDTQYF,TGTGCCAGCAGCTTAGCGGTGACTAGCGGCACAGATACGCAGTATTTT
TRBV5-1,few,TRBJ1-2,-,CASSAREKNYGYTF,TGCGCCAGCAGCGCCAGGGAAAAGAACTATGGCTACACCTTC
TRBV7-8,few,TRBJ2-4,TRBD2,CASSSRLAQNIQYF,TGTGCCAGCAGTTCACGACTAGCCCAAAACATTCAGTACTTC
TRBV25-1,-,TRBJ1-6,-,CASSEGVSYNSPLHF,TGTGCCAGCAGTGAAGGGGTCTCCTATAATTCACCCCTCCACTTT
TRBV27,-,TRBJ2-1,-,CASSFQDPSNEQFF,TGTGCCAGCAGTTTTCAGGACCCCAGCAATGAGCAGTTCTTC
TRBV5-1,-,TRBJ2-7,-,CASSLDTGFYEQYF,TGCGCCAGCAGCTTGGACACAGGCTTCTACGAGCAGTACTTC
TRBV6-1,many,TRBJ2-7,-,CASSPLTSMVHEQYF,TGTGCCAGCAGTCCGCTGACTTCTATGGTCCACGAGCAGTACTTC
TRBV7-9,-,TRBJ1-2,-,CASSGRGAGGSYGYTF,TGTGCCAGCAGCGGCCGGGGGGCGGGAGGTTCCTATGGCTACACCTTC
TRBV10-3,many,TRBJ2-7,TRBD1,CAISESNTQGHEQYF,TGTGCCATCAGTGAGTCGAACACACAGGGGCACGAGCAGTACTTC